A single sample is the source of the 15 T cell receptor beta chains below, sequenced in a study of blood T cell repertoires in COVID-19. TCRdb keeps only in-frame clones here, not all; method: immunoSEQ multiplex PCR. The sample carries some 350,000 clones, about nine tenths recorded once. Specimen: peripheral blood. These receptors were taken from a woman aged 70-85 years with COVID-19, enrolled during active disease.

The J gene is TRBJ2-1, the V gene TRBV5-1; tentative D call: TRBD1 (6 bases). The V gene lost 0 bases and the J gene lost 6 bases, with 13 bases spanning the gap. The CDR3 extends over 15 amino acids. In germline, CDR1 is SGHRS, CDR2 YFSETQ. The DNA of the CDR3 is TGCGCCAGCAGCTTGGTAGGACAGTTGGCCAATGAGCAGTTCTTC. Translating it yields CASSLVGQLANEQFF.

The rearrangement uses TRBV5-4 and TRBJ1-2; 10 positions match TRBD1. The germline V gene has CDR1 SGHNT and CDR2 YYREEE (reference sequence). CDR3 size: 14 residues. V was clipped by 4 bases and J by 7 bases; unmatched bases: 7. The CDR3 DNA reads TGTGCCAGCAGCCCGGGGACAGGGGCCTTTGGCTACACCTTC. As protein: CASSPGTGAFGYTF.

A single count supports this clone. V usage is TRBV29-1 and J usage is TRBJ2-2, with TRBD1 matching 7 bases. V lost 1 base and J lost 4; bases outside the gene matches: 3. This CDR3 contains 14 residues. CDR1 and CDR2 (germline): SQVTM, ANQGSEA. The CDR3 region has the DNA TGCAGCGTTGAAGGACAGGGTACCACCGGGGAGCTGTTTTTT. Translation: CSVEGQGTTGELFF.

Comments on this clone: The same CDR3 can be traced to other DNA sequences in this sample. The chain employs TRBV19 and TRBJ1-1, with a possible D match to TRBD1 (5 bases). Germline lookup yields CDR1 LNHDA and CDR2 SQIVND (reference sequence). V lost 1 base, J lost 1 base, and 7 bases lay in between. The CDR3 totals 14 residues. The CDR3 loop is CASSIAGGNTEAFF. As DNA, the CDR3 is TGTGCCAGTAGTATAGCGGGGGGGAACACTGAAGCTTTCTTT.

This chain uses TRBV5-1 with TRBJ2-7, with 14 positions matching TRBD2. The CDR3 length is 15 residues. V shed 5 bases and J 4 bases; nucleotides not matched to a gene: 5. Germline loops: CDR1 SGHRS, CDR2 YFSETQ. For the CDR3, the DNA is TGCGCCAGCAGACCTGGGACTAGCGGGGGATACGAGCAGTACTTC. Translation: CASRPGTSGGYEQYF.

The rearrangement joins TRBV9 to TRBJ2-3, with D possibly being TRBD2 (5 bases). The CDR3 totals 16 residues. Germline-derived CDR1 and CDR2 are SGDLS and YYNGEE. V was cut by 4 bases and J by 2 bases, with 17 bases left in between. CDR3 nucleotide sequence: TGTGCCAGCAGCCCGTTCGAGCGGCCCTACACAGATACGCAGTATTTT. Its translation: CASSPFERPYTDTQYF. Variable domain in full (rest from reference TRBV9 and TRBJ2-3): DSGVTQTPKHLITATGQRVTLRCSPRSGDLSVYWYQQSLDQGLQFLIQYYNGEERAKGNILERFSAQQFPDLHSELNLSSLELGDSALYFCASSPFERPYTDTQYFGPGTRLTVL.

This chain joins TRBV7-2 and TRBJ2-5; D ambiguous. Trimming stripped 6 bases from V and 5 bases from J, with 10 bases between. Looked up from germline, CDR1 is SGHTA and CDR2 is FQGNSA. The CDR3 extends over 12 amino acids. DNA of the CDR3: TGTGCCAGCAGTCTAAATCGGGAGACCCAGTACTTC. This sequence encodes CASSLNRETQYF.

The chain combines TRBV30 with TRBJ2-1, with 9 bases aligning to TRBD2. This CDR3 comprises 15 residues. V shed 2 bases and J 6 bases; nucleotides not matched to a gene: 8. From germline, CDR1 is GTSNPN and CDR2 SVGIG (reference sequence). The CDR3 loop reads CAWSQGSGGLNEQFF. The CDR3 nucleotides are TGTGCCTGGAGTCAAGGTAGCGGGGGTCTCAATGAGCAGTTCTTC.

CDR3 sequence (DNA): TGTGCCTGGAGGGGACAAGATAATTCACCCCTCCACTTT. This encodes CAWRGQDNSPLHF. The chain is built from TRBV30 and TRBJ1-6; a possible D gene is TRBD1 (6 bases). The CDR3 has 13 amino acids. Looked up from germline, CDR1 is GTSNPN and CDR2 is SVGIG (reference sequence). V was cut by 3 bases and J by 5 bases, with 8 bases left in between.

The rearrangement links TRBV9 to TRBJ2-2; maybe TRBD1 (6 bases). V lost 0 bases, J lost 1 base, and 7 bases lay in between. The CDR3 totals 15 residues. Germline lookup yields CDR1 SGDLS and CDR2 YYNGEE. The CDR3 nucleotides are TGTGCCAGCAGCGTAGTACAGGGGAACACCGGGGAGCTGTTTTTT. Residues: CASSVVQGNTGELFF.

This chain uses TRBV9 with TRBJ2-2, with D maybe TRBD1 (5 bases). CDR3 length: 16 residues. The germline V gene has CDR1 SGDLS and CDR2 YYNGEE. Trimming stripped 0 bases from V and 0 bases from J, with 9 bases between. For the CDR3, the DNA is TGTGCCAGCAGCGTAGGGGGCAGGGCGAACACCGGGGAGCTGTTTTTT. This encodes CASSVGGRANTGELFF.

The chain recombines TRBV18 with TRBJ1-1; 7 positions match TRBD1. The CDR3 extends over 13 amino acids. The V gene's germline CDR1 is KGHSH and CDR2 LQKENI. The ends lost 3 bases at V and 4 bases at J; junction bases unmatched: 2. The CDR3 region has the DNA TGTGCCAGCTCACCGGGACAGATCACTGAAGCTTTCTTT. It specifies CASSPGQITEAFF.

The rearrangement links TRBV7-9 to TRBJ1-3, with 7 nucleotides matching TRBD1. The CDR3 length is 15 residues. After removal of 4 bases from V and 6 bases from J, the junction contained 9 bases not matched to a gene. The germline CDR1 and CDR2 sequences are SEHNR and FQNEAQ (reference sequence). In DNA form, the CDR3 reads TGTGCCAGCAGCTCCCTGTGGAGGGGGCCAAACACCATATATTTT. It translates to CASSSLWRGPNTIYF.

The V and J genes are TRBV7-9 and TRBJ1-2, with D hard to call. Germline V gene data show CDR1 as SEHNR and CDR2 as FQNEAQ (reference sequence). The V gene lost 4 bases and the J gene lost 2 bases, with 8 bases spanning the gap. The CDR3 length is 13 residues. CDR3 coding DNA: TGTGCCAGCAGCTCCCCGCAGAACTATGGCTACACCTTC. Its protein is CASSSPQNYGYTF.

The rearrangement joins TRBV2 to TRBJ1-2, with 7 bases matching TRBD1. Germline V gene lookup returns CDR1 SNHLY and CDR2 FYNNEI. Trimming at V came to 4 bases and at J to 13 bases, leaving 9 bases not matched to a gene. CDR3 length: 12 amino acids. CDR3 amino acids: CASSVEGAHRTF. The CDR3 DNA reads as TGTGCCAGCAGTGTAGAGGGGGCACACCGCACCTTC.